This TCR beta chain is drawn from a study of blood T cell repertoires in COVID-19. Across the whole study: Donors in the United States, Italy and Spain gave samples during acute or convalescent COVID-19. In each case, the material was cDNA or gDNA derived from T cells, B-cell-depleted T cells, or PBMCs.

Authors' processing steps: Reference gene primers were amplified, and this amplification served to estimate nucleated cell counts. The assay was immunoSEQ multiplex PCR, and TCRdb's table has in-frame clones only and misses some. The DNA gave D and trimming, while V, J and clone size come from that table. The sample lists 100,000 or so clones, roughly 80% occurring once. Trimming stripped 6 bases from V and 0 bases from J, with 18 bases between. In germline, CDR1 is MRHNA, CDR2 SNTAGT. This CDR3 region has 17 residues. This clonotype was sampled from a human donor in a cohort sampled during active COVID-19. Material: peripheral blood. The chain is built from TRBV6-4 and TRBJ1-5, with D tentatively TRBD1 (6 bases). CDR3: CASRHPGTTNSNQPQHF. The CDR3 DNA follows: TGTGCCAGCAGACACCCCGGGACAACAAATAGCAATCAGCCCCAGCATTTT.